This TCR beta chain is from a study of T-cell reconstitution after alpha-beta-depleted transplantation in children. The library targeted TCRbeta and was prepared with unique molecular identifiers. Using its own MiXCR run on the PCR reads, TCRdb lists one record per CDR3 protein. The top ten hold 15% to 20% of the sample, which has over 120,000 distinct CDR3 sequences, 8.8% seen once. This clonotype was counted at least ten times. Its specificity is unknown. General study points: Several hundred expanded graft clones reportedly were the source of alpha-beta T cells about two months after transplant. At one year after transplant, newly produced T cells mostly accounted for T-cell counts and diversity. Surviving recipient T cells and thymic progenitors produced the high day-60 TCRbeta diversity seen in some patients.

CDR1 is KGHSH and CDR2 is LQKENI in the germline V gene. The CDR3 has 15 residues. V gave up 3 bases and J gave up 8 bases; unmatched junction bases: 10. The source was PBMCs, mostly from graft donor cells, collected 180 days after TCRalphabeta/CD19-depleted stem cell transplant. This clonotype was obtained from a female patient between 2 and 10 years old who had a stem cell transplant for congenital amegakaryocytic thrombocytopenia, so the T cells may come from the graft donor. This sequence joins TRBV18 and TRBJ1-2; 9 bases fit TRBD1. CDR3 sequence: CASSPPGQGFRGYTF. CDR3 DNA sequence: TGTGCCAGCTCACCGCCGGGACAGGGTTTTCGGGGCTACACCTTC.